This T cell receptor beta chain was captured by sequencing in a study of blood T cell repertoires in COVID-19. Across the whole study: PBMCs, B-cell-depleted T cells, or T cells were the source of the cDNA or gDNA that made up the material.

Trimming shortened V by 4 bases and J by 1 base, and 19 bases separated the two germline ends. In germline, CDR1 is GTSNPN, CDR2 SVGIG (reference sequence). The CDR3 has 16 amino acids. Assay used: immunoSEQ multiplex PCR; TCRdb lists only in-frame clones, some missing. The sample lists approximately 100,000 clones, roughly 80% occurring once. The chain couples TRBV30 to TRBJ1-1, with D perhaps matching TRBD1 (6 bases). The sequence derives from a woman older than 75 with active or convalescent COVID-19. Sequencing input: peripheral blood. As DNA, the CDR3 is TGTGCCTGGACCACCCCGGGCTGGGGGCCGAACACTGAAGCTTTCTTT. Its protein is CAWTTPGWGPNTEAFF.